This T cell receptor (beta chain) was identified in a study of OX40 agonist ivuxolimab in advanced cancers. The CDR3 sequence is 13 residues long. The ends were cut back, 6 bases at V and 7 bases at J, with 15 bases in the middle. Germline values: CDR1 SGHAT, CDR2 FQDESV (reference sequence). The method was immunoSEQ multiplex PCR; TCRdb's version includes in-frame clones alone and lacks a portion of them. The top ten hold less than 0.85% of the sample, which has 89,000 or so clones, approximately 86% seen once. The receptor's source is an adult with an advanced solid tumor such as melanoma, head and neck, liver or kidney cancer. Here the sequenced sample was CD4+ or CD8+ T cells sorted from blood, taken in a trial of the OX40 agonist ivuxolimab. J is TRBJ2-5 and V is TRBV11-1, with D possibly matching TRBD1 (6 bases). DNA for the CDR3: TGTGCCAGCAGTCCTTTGGGGGCAGGGACCCAGTACTTC. Translating gives CASSPLGAGTQYF. Full variable domain (outside the CDR3, taken from reference TRBV11-1 and TRBJ2-5): EAEVAQSPRYKITEKSQAVAFWCDPISGHATLYWYRQILGQGPELLVQFQDESVVDDSQLPKDRFSAERLKGVDSTLKIQPAELGDSAMYLCASSPLGAGTQYFGPGTRLLVL.